This T cell receptor (beta chain) was identified during a study of cytomegalovirus exposure and HLA in healthy donors. Broader study findings: Trimming of TCR beta V- and J-genes showed a link, identified in a later analysis, to a missense DCLRE1C variant. Presence/absence comparisons presumed near-even sequencing depth among donors.

This clone appeared a single time. Antigen: not known. The length of the CDR3 is 15 residues. Germline V gene lookup returns CDR1 SGDLS and CDR2 YYNGEE. The junction had 3 bases not matched to a gene; V was cut back by 0 bases and J by 2 bases. The PCR made use of 60 Vbeta and 13 Jbeta primers. Assay used: immunoSEQ multiplex PCR; TCRdb lists only in-frame clones, some missing. The data show approximately 190,000 clones, around 80% seen once. V and J are TRBV9 and TRBJ2-7; 9 bases match TRBD1. Sample: PBMCs. The clonotype was recovered from a young woman in good health and CMV-seronegative. In DNA form, the CDR3 reads TGTGCCAGCAGCGTAGTCGGGACAGGGACCTACGAGCAGTACTTC. This codes for CASSVVGTGTYEQYF.